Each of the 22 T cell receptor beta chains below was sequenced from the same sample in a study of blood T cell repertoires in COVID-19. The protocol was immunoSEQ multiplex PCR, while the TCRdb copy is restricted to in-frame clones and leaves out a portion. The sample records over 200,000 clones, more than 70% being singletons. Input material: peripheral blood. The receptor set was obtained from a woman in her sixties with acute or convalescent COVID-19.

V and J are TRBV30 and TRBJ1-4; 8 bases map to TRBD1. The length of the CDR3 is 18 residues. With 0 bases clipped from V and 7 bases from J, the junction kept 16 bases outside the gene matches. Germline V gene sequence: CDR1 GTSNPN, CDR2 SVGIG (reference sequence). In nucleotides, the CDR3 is TGTGCCTGGAGTGTACTACGACAGGGGTTCCGGACGAGTGAAAAACTGTTTTTT. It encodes CAWSVLRQGFRTSEKLFF. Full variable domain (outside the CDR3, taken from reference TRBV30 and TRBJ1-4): SQTIHQWPATLVQPVGSPLSLECTVEGTSNPNLYWYRQAAGRGLQLLFYSVGIGQISSEVPQNLSASRPQDRQFILSSKKLLLSDSGFYLCAWSVLRQGFRTSEKLFFGSGTQLSVL.

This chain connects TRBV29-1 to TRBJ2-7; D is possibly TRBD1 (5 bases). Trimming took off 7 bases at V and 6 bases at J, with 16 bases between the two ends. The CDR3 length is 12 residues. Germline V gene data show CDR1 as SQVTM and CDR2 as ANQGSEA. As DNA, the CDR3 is TGCAGCGGGTCGGCAGGGTCGGGCGAGCAGTACTTC. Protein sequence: CSGSAGSGEQYF.

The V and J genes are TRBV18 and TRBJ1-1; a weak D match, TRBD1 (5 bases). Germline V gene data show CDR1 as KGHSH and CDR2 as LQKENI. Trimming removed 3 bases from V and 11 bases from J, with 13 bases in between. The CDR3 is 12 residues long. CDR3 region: CASSPLRGWAFF. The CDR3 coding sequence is TGTGCCAGCTCACCCCTGCGGGGCTGGGCTTTCTTT.

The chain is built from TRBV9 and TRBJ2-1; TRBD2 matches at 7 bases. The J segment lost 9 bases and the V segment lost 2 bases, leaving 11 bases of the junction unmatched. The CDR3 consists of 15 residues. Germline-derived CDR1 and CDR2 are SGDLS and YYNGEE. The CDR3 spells CASSVRGEGKGEQFF. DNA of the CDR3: TGTGCCAGCAGCGTTCGAGGGGAGGGGAAGGGTGAGCAGTTCTTC.

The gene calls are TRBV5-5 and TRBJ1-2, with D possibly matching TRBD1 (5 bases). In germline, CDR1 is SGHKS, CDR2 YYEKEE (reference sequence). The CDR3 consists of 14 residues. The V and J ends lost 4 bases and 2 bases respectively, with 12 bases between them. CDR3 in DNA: TGTGCCAGCAGCCCCAGGGCAGACAACTATGGCTACACCTTC. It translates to CASSPRADNYGYTF.

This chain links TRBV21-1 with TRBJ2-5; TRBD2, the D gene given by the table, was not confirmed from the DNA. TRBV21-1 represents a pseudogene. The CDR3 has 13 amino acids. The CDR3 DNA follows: TGTGCCAGCAGCGACGGGAGTCAAGAGACCCAGTACTTC. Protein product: CASSDGSQETQYF.

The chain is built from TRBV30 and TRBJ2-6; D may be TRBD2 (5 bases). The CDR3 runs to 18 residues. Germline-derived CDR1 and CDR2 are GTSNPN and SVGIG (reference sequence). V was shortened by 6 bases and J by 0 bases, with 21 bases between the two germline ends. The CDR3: CACPFQGRVTSGANVLTF. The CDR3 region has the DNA TGTGCCTGCCCATTTCAAGGGCGGGTTACCTCTGGGGCCAACGTCCTGACTTTC.

The DNA of the CDR3 is TGTGCCAGCAGCACGACAAGCTCTGGGGCCAACGTCCTGACTTTC. It yields the protein CASSTTSSGANVLTF. The chain employs TRBV11-2 and TRBJ2-6; D is unclear. In germline, CDR1 is SGHAT, CDR2 FQNNGV. V was shortened by 5 bases and J by 0 bases, with 8 bases between the two germline ends. This CDR3 has 15 residues.

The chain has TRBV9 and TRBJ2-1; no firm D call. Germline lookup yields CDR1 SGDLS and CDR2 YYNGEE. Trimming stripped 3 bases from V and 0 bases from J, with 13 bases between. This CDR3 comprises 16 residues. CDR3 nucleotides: TGTGCCAGCAGCGCGAGGCCCTCGAGCTCCTACAATGAGCAGTTCTTC. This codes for CASSARPSSSYNEQFF.

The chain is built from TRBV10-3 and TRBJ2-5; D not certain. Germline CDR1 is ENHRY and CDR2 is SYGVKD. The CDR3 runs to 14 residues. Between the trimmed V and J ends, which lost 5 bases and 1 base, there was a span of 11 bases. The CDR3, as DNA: TGTGCCATCAGTCCCCAAGGAGCCCAAGAGACCCAGTACTTC. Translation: CAISPQGAQETQYF.

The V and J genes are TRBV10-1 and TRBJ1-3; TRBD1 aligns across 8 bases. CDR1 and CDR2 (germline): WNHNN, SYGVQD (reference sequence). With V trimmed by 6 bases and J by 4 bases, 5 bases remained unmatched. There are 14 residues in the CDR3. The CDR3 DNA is TGCGCCAGCAGCCGCGGACAGGGAGGAAACACCATATATTTT. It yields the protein CASSRGQGGNTIYF.

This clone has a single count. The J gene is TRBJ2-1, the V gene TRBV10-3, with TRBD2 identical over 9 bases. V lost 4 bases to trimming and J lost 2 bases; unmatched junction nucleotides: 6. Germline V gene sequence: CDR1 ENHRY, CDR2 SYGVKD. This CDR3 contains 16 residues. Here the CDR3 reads CAISGSVAGAYNEQFF. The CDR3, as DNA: TGTGCCATCAGTGGGTCGGTAGCGGGGGCCTACAATGAGCAGTTCTTC.

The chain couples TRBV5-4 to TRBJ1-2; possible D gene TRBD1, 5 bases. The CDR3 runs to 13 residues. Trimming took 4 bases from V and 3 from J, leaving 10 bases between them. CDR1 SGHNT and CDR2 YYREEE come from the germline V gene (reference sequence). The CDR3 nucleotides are TGTGCCAGCAGCCCACCAGGGTACTATGGCTACACCTTC. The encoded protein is CASSPPGYYGYTF.

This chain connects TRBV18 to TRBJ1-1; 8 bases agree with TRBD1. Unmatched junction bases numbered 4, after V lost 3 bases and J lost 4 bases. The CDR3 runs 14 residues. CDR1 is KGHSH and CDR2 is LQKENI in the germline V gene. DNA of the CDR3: TGTGCCAGCTCACCGCGACAGGGGAGCACTGAAGCTTTCTTT. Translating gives CASSPRQGSTEAFF. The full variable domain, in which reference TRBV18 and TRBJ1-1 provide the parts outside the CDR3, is NAGVMQNPRHLVRRRGQEARLRCSPMKGHSHVYWYRQLPEEGLKFMVYLQKENIIDESGMPKERFSAEFPKEGPSILRIQQVVRGDSAAYFCASSPRQGSTEAFFGQGTRLTVV.

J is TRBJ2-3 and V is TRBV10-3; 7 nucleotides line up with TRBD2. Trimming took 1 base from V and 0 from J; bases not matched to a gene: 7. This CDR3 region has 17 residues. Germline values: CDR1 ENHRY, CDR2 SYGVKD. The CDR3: CAISEFGPSGSTDTQYF. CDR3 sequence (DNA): TGTGCCATCAGTGAGTTCGGGCCTAGCGGAAGCACAGATACGCAGTATTTT.

This CDR3 reads CASSSRLAAVSTDTQYF. Here the CDR3 DNA reads TGTGCCAGCAGCTCCCGACTAGCGGCGGTTAGCACAGATACGCAGTATTTT. This chain links TRBV9 with TRBJ2-3; 9 positions match TRBD2. Trimming took 4 bases from V and 0 from J; bases not matched to a gene: 9. This CDR3 contains 17 residues. Germline CDR1 and CDR2: SGDLS and YYNGEE.

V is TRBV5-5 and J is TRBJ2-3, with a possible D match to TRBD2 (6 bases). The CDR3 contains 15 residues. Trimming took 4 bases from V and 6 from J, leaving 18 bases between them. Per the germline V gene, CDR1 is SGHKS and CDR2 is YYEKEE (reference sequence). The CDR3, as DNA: TGTGCCAGCAGCCCGCGGACCCTGGCGGGGGATACGCAGTATTTT. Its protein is CASSPRTLAGDTQYF.

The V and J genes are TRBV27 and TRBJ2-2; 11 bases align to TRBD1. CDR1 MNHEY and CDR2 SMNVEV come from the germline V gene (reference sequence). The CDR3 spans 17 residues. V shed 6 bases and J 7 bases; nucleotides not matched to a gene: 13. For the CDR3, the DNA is TGTGCCAGCAGGCGGTACGGGACAGGGGGTGACTACGGGGAGCTGTTTTTT. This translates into CASRRYGTGGDYGELFF.

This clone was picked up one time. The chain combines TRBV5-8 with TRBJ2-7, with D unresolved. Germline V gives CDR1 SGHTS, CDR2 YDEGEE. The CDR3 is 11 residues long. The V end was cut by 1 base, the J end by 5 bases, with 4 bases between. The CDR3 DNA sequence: TGTGCCAGCAGCTTGCGGGACGAGCAGTACTTC. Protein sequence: CASSLRDEQYF.

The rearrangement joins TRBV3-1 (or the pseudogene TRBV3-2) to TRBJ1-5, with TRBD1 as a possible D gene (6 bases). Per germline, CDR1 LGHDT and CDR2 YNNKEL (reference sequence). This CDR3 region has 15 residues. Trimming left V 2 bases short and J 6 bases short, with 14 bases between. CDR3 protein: CASSQFISGVQPQHF. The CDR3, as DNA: TGTGCCAGCAGCCAATTCATTTCAGGGGTTCAGCCCCAGCATTTT.

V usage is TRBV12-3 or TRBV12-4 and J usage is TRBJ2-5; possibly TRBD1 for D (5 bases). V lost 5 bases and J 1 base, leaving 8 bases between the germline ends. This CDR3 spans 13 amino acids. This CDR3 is CASSRQTQETQYF. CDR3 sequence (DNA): TGTGCCAGCAGTAGACAGACCCAAGAGACCCAGTACTTC.

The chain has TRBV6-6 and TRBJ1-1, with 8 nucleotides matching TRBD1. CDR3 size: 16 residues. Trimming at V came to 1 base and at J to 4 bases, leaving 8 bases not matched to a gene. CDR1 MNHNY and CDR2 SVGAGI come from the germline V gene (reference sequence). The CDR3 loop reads CASSYFGGQGGTEAFF. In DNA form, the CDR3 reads TGTGCCAGCAGTTACTTTGGCGGACAGGGTGGCACTGAAGCTTTCTTT.